This T cell receptor beta chain appears in the sequencing data of a study of technical replicates of blood from a handful of donors. Losses at the gene ends were 0 bases for V and 2 bases for J; bases not matched to a gene: 3. Germline V gene lookup returns CDR1 SGHVS and CDR2 FNYEAQ. CDR3 length equals 16 residues. Produced via immunoSEQ multiplex PCR; TCRdb's table is partial and in-frame only. This sample carries around 60,000 clones, about 92% of them seen once, and the ten largest clones take about 4.5%. Sequenced sample: PBMCs. The TCR comes from a human donor in good health. Some clones in this sample may be carry-over from other donors' samples. This chain connects TRBV7-6 to TRBJ1-3; 8 nucleotides align to TRBD1. CDR3 coding DNA: TGTGCCAGCAGCTTAGCGCCACAGGGGGCTGGAAACACCATATATTTT. Translation gives CASSLAPQGAGNTIYF.